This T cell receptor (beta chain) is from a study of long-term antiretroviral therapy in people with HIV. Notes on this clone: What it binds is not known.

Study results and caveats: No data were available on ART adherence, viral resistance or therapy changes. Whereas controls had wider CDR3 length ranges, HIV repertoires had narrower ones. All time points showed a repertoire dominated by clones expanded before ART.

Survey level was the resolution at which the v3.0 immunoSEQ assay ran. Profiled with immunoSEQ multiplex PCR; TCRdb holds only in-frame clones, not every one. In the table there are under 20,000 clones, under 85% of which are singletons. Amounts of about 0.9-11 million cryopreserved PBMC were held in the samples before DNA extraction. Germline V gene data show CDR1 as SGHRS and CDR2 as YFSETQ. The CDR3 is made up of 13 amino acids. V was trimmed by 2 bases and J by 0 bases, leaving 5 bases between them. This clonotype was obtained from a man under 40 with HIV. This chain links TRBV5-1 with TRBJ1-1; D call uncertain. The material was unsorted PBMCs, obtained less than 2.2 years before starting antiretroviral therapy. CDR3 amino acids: CASSFVMNTEAFF. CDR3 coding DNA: TGCGCCAGCAGCTTCGTCATGAACACTGAAGCTTTCTTT.